This note documents a single T cell receptor beta chain sequence. The antigen remains undetermined. This sample was included in a study of OX40 agonist ivuxolimab in advanced cancers. With V trimmed by 8 bases and J by 6 bases, 8 bases remained unmatched. The CDR3 length is 14 residues. The germline gives CDR1 KGHSH, CDR2 LQKENI. The study's findings and limits: On average, a greater number of expanded clones characterised CD8+ T cells relative to CD4+.

Clones were read by immunoSEQ multiplex PCR, and TCRdb kept only the in-frame ones, dropping some. The sample holds roughly 84,000 clones; more than 65% are singletons and the top ten take more than 3.5%. The TCR originated in an adult with an advanced solid tumor such as melanoma, head and neck, liver or kidney cancer. Sequenced here: CD4+ or CD8+ T cells sorted from blood, sampled in a trial of the OX40 agonist ivuxolimab. This rearrangement joins TRBV18 to TRBJ2-1; 9 bases agree with TRBD2. CDR3 sequence: CASATGTSSNEQFF. Written as DNA, the CDR3 is TGTGCCAGCGCCACCGGGACTAGCAGCAATGAGCAGTTCTTC. The entire variable domain, with the rest obtained from reference TRBV18 and TRBJ2-1, is as follows: NAGVMQNPRHLVRRRGQEARLRCSPMKGHSHVYWYRQLPEEGLKFMVYLQKENIIDESGMPKERFSAEFPKEGPSILRIQQVVRGDSAAYFCASATGTSSNEQFFGPGTRLTVL.